This record looks at one T cell receptor beta chain sequence and its context. This entry belongs to a study of blood T cell repertoires in COVID-19. V was trimmed by 0 bases and J by 5 bases, leaving 11 bases between them. Looked up from germline, CDR1 is SGHDT and CDR2 is YYEEEE. This CDR3 contains 14 residues. Profiling relied on immunoSEQ multiplex PCR, and the TCRdb table lists in-frame clones only, not all of them. This table has over 250,000 clones, 86% appearing once. This chain uses TRBV5-6 with TRBJ1-2, with D possibly being TRBD1 (6 bases). Input material: PBMCs or T cells enriched from blood (not recorded which). This clonotype was obtained from a woman between 18 and 30 years old who had recovered from COVID-19. The CDR3 DNA reads as TGTGCCAGCAGCTTGGGAAAAACAGGGTATGGCTACACCTTC. Translated: CASSLGKTGYGYTF.